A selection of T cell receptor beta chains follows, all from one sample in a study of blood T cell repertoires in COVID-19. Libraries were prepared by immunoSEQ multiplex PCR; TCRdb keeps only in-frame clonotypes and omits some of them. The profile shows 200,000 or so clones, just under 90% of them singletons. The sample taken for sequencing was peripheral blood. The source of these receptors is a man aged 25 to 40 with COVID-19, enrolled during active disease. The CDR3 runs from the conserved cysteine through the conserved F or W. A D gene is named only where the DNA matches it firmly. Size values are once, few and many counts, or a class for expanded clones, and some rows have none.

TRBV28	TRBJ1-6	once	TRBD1	TGTGCCAGCAGCCAGGGGGTCTCACCCCTCCACTTT	CASSQGVSPLHF
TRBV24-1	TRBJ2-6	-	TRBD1	TGTGCCACCAGTGACCCCCCGGGACAGGGCGCCGGGGCCAACGTCCTGACTTTC	CATSDPPGQGAGANVLTF
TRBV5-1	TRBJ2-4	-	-	TGCGCCAGCAGCCCCGGGGGTGTGAATAACATTCAGTACTTC	CASSPGGVNNIQYF
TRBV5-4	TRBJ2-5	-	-	TGTGCCAGCAGCTTGGTGGGGAGTAGAGAGACCCAGTACTTC	CASSLVGSRETQYF
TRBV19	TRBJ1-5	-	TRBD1	TGTGCCAGTAGTCCTACCGGGACAGGGGCCAATCAGCCCCAGCATTTT	CASSPTGTGANQPQHF
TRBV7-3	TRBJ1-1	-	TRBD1	TGTGCCAGCAGCCTTGGGACAGGGGGAAGGAACACTGAAGCTTTCTTT	CASSLGTGGRNTEAFF
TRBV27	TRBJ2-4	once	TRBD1	TGTGCCAGCAAGGGATCCACAGGGGCCATTCAGTACTTC	CASKGSTGAIQYF
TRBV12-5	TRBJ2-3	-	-	TGTGCTAGTGGTTTAGGGGCAGATACGCAGTATTTT	CASGLGADTQYF
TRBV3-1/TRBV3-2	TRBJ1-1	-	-	TGTGCCAGCAGCCAATCGGGGTGGGTGGCTTTCTTT	CASSQSGWVAFF
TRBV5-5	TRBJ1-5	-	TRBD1	TGTGCCAGCAGCCCCGGACAGGGGCATCAGCCCCAGCATTTT	CASSPGQGHQPQHF
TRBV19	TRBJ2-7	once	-	TGTGCCAGTAGTCCGTCAGGGGCCGAGCAGTACTTC	CASSPSGAEQYF